Shown below are 7 T cell receptor beta chains from a single sample sequenced in a study of liver allograft versus peripheral blood T cells. As for the study in general: Hepatic allograft T cell receptor repertoires were evaluated relative to those present in recipients' peripheral blood.

A single record per CDR3 protein comes from TCRdb applying MiXCR to the reads. The repertoire includes 6,000 to 8,000 distinct CDR3 sequences, around a sixth of them detected once, and about 4.7% sits in the top ten. The receptors shown here come from a human patient who had a liver transplant. Among the T cells, some may be from the graft donor.

This clonotype is labeled medium-sized. The V call is TRBV6-5, the J call TRBJ1-2; no clear D gene. Trimming took off 5 bases at V and 5 bases at J, with 18 bases between the two ends. The CDR3 spans 15 residues. The germline V gene encodes CDR1 MNHEY and CDR2 SVGAGI. In nucleotides, the CDR3 is TGTGCCAGCAGTCTTGGAACTAAGGGATCGTATGGCTACACCTTC. This translates into CASSLGTKGSYGYTF.

In its sample, this clonotype is medium-sized. This chain connects TRBV7-2 to TRBJ2-7, with TRBD2 identical over 8 bases. Germline assignment: CDR1 SGHTA and CDR2 FQGNSA. The length of the CDR3 is 16 residues. Trimming cost V 4 bases and J 3 bases; bases outside gene matches: 11. CDR3 in amino acids: CASSSEGRGGLYEQYF. CDR3 nucleotide sequence: TGTGCCAGCAGCTCAGAAGGTCGGGGGGGCCTCTACGAGCAGTACTTC.

This clonotype is medium-sized (0.01 to 0.1%) in the sample. The chain employs TRBV6-1 and TRBJ1-3; no firm D call. The ends were cut back, 0 bases at V and 5 bases at J, with 8 bases in the middle. The length of the CDR3 is 14 residues. CDR1 is MNHNS and CDR2 is SASEGT in the germline V gene. The CDR3: CASSEAARRNTIYF. CDR3 DNA: TGTGCCAGCAGTGAAGCAGCCAGGAGAAACACCATATATTTT.

This clonotype was counted at least ten times. The rearrangement links TRBV6-1 to TRBJ1-5; TRBD1 is a possible D gene (6 bases). The CDR3 sequence is 14 residues long. The germline V and J ends were trimmed by 4 bases and 5 bases, with 12 bases remaining between them. Germline CDR1 MNHNS, CDR2 SASEGT. In DNA, the CDR3 is TGTGCCAGCAGTGTACAGGGTACGGATCAGCCCCAGCATTTT. Translation: CASSVQGTDQPQHF.

V gene TRBV20-1 combines with J gene TRBJ1-4; D is undetermined. The CDR3 runs 12 residues. Germline-derived CDR1 and CDR2 are DFQATT and SNEGSKA (reference sequence). V dropped 3 bases and J dropped 7 bases, with 9 bases sitting between them. The CDR3 bases are TGCAGTGCTAGTTTTTCCGGTGAAAAACTGTTTTTT. Translated, it gives CSASFSGEKLFF.

The table lists this clonotype with many counts. J is TRBJ2-7 and V is TRBV10-3, with 11 nucleotides matching TRBD1. CDR3 length equals 16 residues. Losses at the gene ends were 1 base for V and 3 bases for J; bases not matched to a gene: 5. From germline, CDR1 is ENHRY and CDR2 SYGVKD. The CDR3 reads CAISEFGTGGSYEQYF. In DNA, the CDR3 is TGTGCCATCAGTGAGTTTGGGACAGGGGGGAGCTACGAGCAGTACTTC.

The chain recombines TRBV9 with TRBJ2-1, with unresolved D. This CDR3 comprises 13 residues. V lost 1 base and J 5 bases, leaving 7 bases between the germline ends. In germline, CDR1 is SGDLS, CDR2 YYNGEE. In DNA, the CDR3 is TGTGCCAGCAGCGTACAGGCCGACAATGAGCAGTTCTTC. This codes for CASSVQADNEQFF. The full variable domain, rest sourced from reference TRBV9 and TRBJ2-1, is DSGVTQTPKHLITATGQRVTLRCSPRSGDLSVYWYQQSLDQGLQFLIQYYNGEERAKGNILERFSAQQFPDLHSELNLSSLELGDSALYFCASSVQADNEQFFGPGTRLTVL.